The 2 T cell receptor beta chains listed next were all sequenced from one sample in a study of OX40 agonist ivuxolimab in advanced cancers. The assay was immunoSEQ multiplex PCR, and TCRdb's table has in-frame clones only and misses some. The table lists 65,000 to 95,000 clones, around 88% of them singletons, with under 7.5% in the top ten. This material consisted of CD4+ or CD8+ T cells sorted from blood, taken in a trial of the OX40 agonist ivuxolimab. These receptors all come from an adult with an advanced solid tumor such as melanoma, head and neck, liver or kidney cancer.

The chain employs TRBV4-1 and TRBJ1-4; D is possibly TRBD1 (5 bases). Per germline, CDR1 MGHRA and CDR2 YSYEKL. This CDR3 is 17 amino acids long. Trimming took 3 bases from V and 0 from J, leaving 14 bases between them. In DNA, the CDR3 is TGCGCCAGCAGCCAGGCCCGGGACCGAGCAACTAATGAAAAACTGTTTTTT. Translating gives CASSQARDRATNEKLFF.

This clone showed up just once. V usage is TRBV5-1 and J usage is TRBJ1-3; D unresolved. The CDR3 has 17 residues. The germline CDR1 and CDR2 sequences are SGHRS and YFSETQ. V was trimmed by 1 base and J by 0 bases, leaving 14 bases between them. Here the CDR3 reads CASSLLKPPSSGNTIYF. CDR3 bases: TGCGCCAGCAGCTTGCTCAAACCTCCCAGCTCTGGAAACACCATATATTTT.